This TCR beta chain was recorded in a study of vaccination effects on CD4 cells after COVID-19 (dated by TCRdb to 2021 to 2024). Looking at the study overall: In the ViraFEST assay, PBMC were stimulated with viral peptide pools, and antigen-specific CD4+ T cell clonotypes were then identified by expansion using TCR sequencing. Two doses of either the BNT162b2 or the mRNA-1273 mRNA SARS-CoV-2 vaccine were administered to participants. Some 2 million PBMC per well were cultured with approximately 10 ug/ml peptides in IMDM containing roughly 5% human AB serum, 8.5 to 10 IU/ml IL-2 and gentamicin. In both COVID-19 convalescent patients and infection-naive vaccine recipients, the study compared SARS-CoV-2 spike-specific CD4+ TCR repertoires from before mRNA vaccination with those from after it. Altogether, 10 COVID-19 convalescent patients and a few SARS-CoV-2-naive healthy vaccine recipients made up the full study. In the study, cultures from other donors were sequenced using the Oncomine TCR Beta short-read assay on an Illumina iSeq 100. Summary of the overall study and its limitations: Among healthy vaccine recipients, nearly all vaccine-induced clones were SARS-CoV-2 mono-reactive, and only 1 of 255 was cross-reactive with common cold coronaviruses. Only a small number of convalescent patients were included, and no early post-infection timepoints were available, which limited the study. Marked clonal contraction was observed in both infection-induced and vaccine-induced clones at late post-vaccination timepoints, consistent with waning T cell responses.

After approximately eleven days of culture, CD4+ T cells were isolated with the EasySep CD4+ T cell isolation kit. None of the healthy vaccine recipients had a prior SARS-CoV-2 infection, which was confirmed by nucleocapsid antibody tests that came back negative both before and after vaccination. On days 3 and 7, half of the culture medium was replaced with fresh IL-2-containing medium. Unless noted otherwise, every peptide stimulation condition was grown in triplicate wells. PBMC were separated from whole blood using Ficoll-Paque Plus gradient centrifugation and were then either cryopreserved at -140C or used fresh. The QIAamp micro DNA kit was used to extract genomic DNA from the cultured CD4+ T cells. On this clone itself: There is no known antigen for this receptor. No quality values exist for individual bases; no much larger clone is one base distant.

Sequences MNHEY (CDR1) and SVGAGI (CDR2) are obtained from the germline V gene. V gives up 6 bases and J gives up 6 bases, and the segment between their germline ends measures 14 bases. The CDR3 spans 13 residues, from the cysteine through the phenylalanine. Only CDR3 DNA remains: 39 bases, in frame from the first base. The method behind the library was the immunoSEQ multiplex PCR assay. TCR beta CDR3 sequencing was performed on DNA from the cultured, isolated CD4+ T cells. Under the source paper's analysis protocol: Non-productive TCR sequences were removed, reads were trimmed to the CDR3 region, and CDR3s of at least 7 amino acids were retained. Antigen-specific clonotypes were identified using the MANAFEST web app by comparison of expansion in peptide wells against reference cultures. For clones to be considered positive, expansion at FDR<0.05 versus reference and all other wells, an odds ratio above 5, and a frequency above 0.1% in two replicate wells were required. Cross-reactive clonotypes were defined as significantly expanded in SARS-CoV-2 spike wells and in at least one common cold coronavirus spike condition. Using the stringdist R package, CDR3 similarity was measured by Levenshtein distance, and unrooted trees were constructed with ape in R 3.6.1. TCRdb retrieved this table from immuneACCESS and kept in-frame rearrangements only. Not all clones are present; in checked studies, unresolved V genes account for under half, and no reason is known for the remainder. V, J and clone size are taken as reported in that table, and D and trimming were inferred from the DNA itself. This sample is represented by tens of thousands of clones; roughly 73% of them were singletons. About 10% of the sample lies in the top ten.

The sequenced sample was CD4+ T cells from PBMCs cultured without peptide, obtained before COVID-19 vaccination. The source of this sequence is a human donor who received a COVID-19 vaccine. The chain is encoded by TRBV6-5 joined to TRBJ1-1, with TRBD1 perhaps the D gene, on 5 matching bases. This receptor has the CDR3 CASRGEAAPEAFF. The DNA is as follows: TGTGCCAGCAGGGGGGAGGCAGCCCCTGAAGCTTTCTTT.